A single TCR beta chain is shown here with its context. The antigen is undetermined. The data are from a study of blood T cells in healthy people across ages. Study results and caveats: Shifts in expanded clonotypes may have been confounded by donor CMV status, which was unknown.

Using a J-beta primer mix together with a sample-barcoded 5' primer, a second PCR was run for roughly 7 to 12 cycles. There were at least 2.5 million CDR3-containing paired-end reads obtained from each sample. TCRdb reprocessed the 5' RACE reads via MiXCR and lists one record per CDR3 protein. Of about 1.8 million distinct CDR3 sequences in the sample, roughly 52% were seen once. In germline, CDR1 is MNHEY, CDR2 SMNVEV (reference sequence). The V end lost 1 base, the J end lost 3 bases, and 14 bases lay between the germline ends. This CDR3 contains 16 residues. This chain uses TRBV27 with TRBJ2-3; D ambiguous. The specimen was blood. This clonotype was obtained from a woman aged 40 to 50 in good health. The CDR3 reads CASSLFPRGRTDTQYF. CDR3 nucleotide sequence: TGTGCCAGCAGTTTATTCCCGAGAGGAAGGACAGATACGCAGTATTTT.